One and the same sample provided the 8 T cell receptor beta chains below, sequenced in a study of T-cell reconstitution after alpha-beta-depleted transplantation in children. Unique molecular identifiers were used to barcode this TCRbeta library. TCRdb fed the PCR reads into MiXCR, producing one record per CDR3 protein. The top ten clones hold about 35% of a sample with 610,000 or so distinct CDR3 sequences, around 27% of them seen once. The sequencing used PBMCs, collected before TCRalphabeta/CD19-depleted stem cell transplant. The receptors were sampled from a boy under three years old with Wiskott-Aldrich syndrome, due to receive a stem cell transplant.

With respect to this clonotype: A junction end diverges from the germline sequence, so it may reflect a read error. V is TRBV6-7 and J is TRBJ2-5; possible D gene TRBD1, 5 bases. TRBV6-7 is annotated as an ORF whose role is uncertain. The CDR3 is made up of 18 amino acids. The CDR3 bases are TGTACCAGCAGTTCTCCCGTTGGGGCTACGATACTCCAAGAGACCCAGTACTTC. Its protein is CTSSSPVGATILQETQYF.

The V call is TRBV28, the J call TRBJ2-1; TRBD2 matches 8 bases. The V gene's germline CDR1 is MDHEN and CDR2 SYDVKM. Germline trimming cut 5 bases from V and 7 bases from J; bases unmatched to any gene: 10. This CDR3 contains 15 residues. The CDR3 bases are TGTGCCAGCAGTGCCCCGGCTAGCGGGTTGAATGAGCAGTTCTTC. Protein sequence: CASSAPASGLNEQFF.

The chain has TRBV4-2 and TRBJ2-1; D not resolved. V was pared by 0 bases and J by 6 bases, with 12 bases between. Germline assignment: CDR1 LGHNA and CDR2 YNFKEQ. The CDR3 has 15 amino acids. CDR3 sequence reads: CASSQDPIPVNEQFF. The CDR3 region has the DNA TGTGCCAGCAGCCAAGATCCTATACCAGTCAATGAGCAGTTCTTC.

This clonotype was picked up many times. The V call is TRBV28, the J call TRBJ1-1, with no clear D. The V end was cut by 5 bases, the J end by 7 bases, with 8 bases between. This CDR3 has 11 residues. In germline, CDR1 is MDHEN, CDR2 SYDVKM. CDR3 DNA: TGTGCCAGCAGTCCCACGGGTGAAGCTTTCTTT. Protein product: CASSPTGEAFF.

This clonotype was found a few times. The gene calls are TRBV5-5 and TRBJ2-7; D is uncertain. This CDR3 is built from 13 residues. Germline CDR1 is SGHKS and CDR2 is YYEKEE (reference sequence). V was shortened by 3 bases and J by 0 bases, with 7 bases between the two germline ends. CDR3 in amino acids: CASSYASSYEQYF. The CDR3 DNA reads TGTGCCAGCAGCTACGCGAGCTCCTACGAGCAGTACTTC.

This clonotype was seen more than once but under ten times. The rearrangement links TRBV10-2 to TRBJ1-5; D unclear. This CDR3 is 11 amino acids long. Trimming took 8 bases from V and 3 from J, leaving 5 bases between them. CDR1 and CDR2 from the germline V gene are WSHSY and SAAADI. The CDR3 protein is CASGHNQPQHF. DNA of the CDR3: TGCGCCAGCGGCCACAATCAGCCCCAGCATTTT.

CDR3 nucleotides: TGTGCCAGCAGCGCAATACGCCGGAATGAGCAGTTCTTC. Its protein is CASSAIRRNEQFF. The chain carries TRBV7-9 and TRBJ2-1; D gene unclear. Germline lookup yields CDR1 SEHNR and CDR2 FQNEAQ (reference sequence). CDR3 size: 13 residues. Deletions cut 5 bases from V and 7 bases from J, with 12 bases between.

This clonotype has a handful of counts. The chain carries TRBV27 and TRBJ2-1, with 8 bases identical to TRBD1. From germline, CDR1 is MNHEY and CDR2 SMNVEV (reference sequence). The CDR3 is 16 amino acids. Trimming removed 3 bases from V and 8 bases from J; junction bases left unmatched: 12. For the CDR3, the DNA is TGTGCCAGCAGTTTGGGGCCAGGGGGCGCTACCTATGAGCAGTTCTTC. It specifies CASSLGPGGATYEQFF.